This T cell receptor (beta chain) is from a study of blood T cell repertoires in COVID-19. In the study overall: COVID-19 samples, acute and convalescent, were from the United States, Italy and Spain. PBMCs, B-cell-depleted T cells, or T cells were the source of the cDNA or gDNA that made up the material.

With 3 bases removed from V and 2 bases from J, the gap between germline ends came to 11 bases. This CDR3 has 15 residues. Germline loops: CDR1 LGHNA, CDR2 YSLEER. The protocol was immunoSEQ multiplex PCR, while the TCRdb copy is restricted to in-frame clones and leaves out a portion. The sample carries roughly 62,000 clones, 80% to 85% recorded once. The chain combines TRBV4-3 with TRBJ1-5, with D unresolved. What was sequenced was peripheral blood. The source is a man of 80 years or more with COVID-19, enrolled during active disease. DNA of the CDR3: TGCGCCAGCAGCCAGAACAGTAATGGCAATCAGCCCCAGCATTTT. It encodes CASSQNSNGNQPQHF.